This paragraph covers one T cell receptor beta chain sequence. The CDR3 is 14 residues long. CDR1 is LNHDA and CDR2 is SQIVND in the germline V gene (reference sequence). J was trimmed by 4 bases and V by 5 bases; bases with no gene match: 5. The record originates from a study of blood T cell repertoires in COVID-19. The data were produced by immunoSEQ multiplex PCR, yet TCRdb's version contains in-frame clones alone and is incomplete. The sample has about 220,000 clones, around 81% seen once. Sequencing was performed on peripheral blood. The V and J genes are TRBV19 and TRBJ2-5, with 9 bases fitting TRBD1. The sequence derives from a human donor in a cohort sampled during active COVID-19. This CDR3 is CASSGTGGGETQYF. The CDR3, as DNA: TGTGCCAGTAGTGGTACAGGGGGCGGAGAGACCCAGTACTTC.